The 32 T cell receptor beta chains below were found in one sample sequenced in a study of T cell responses to AZD1222 COVID-19 vaccine. This table comes from immunoSEQ multiplex PCR, and its TCRdb copy is limited to in-frame clones, with some not included. The sample holds 150,000 to 250,000 clones, 80% to 95% seen once. The specimen was peripheral blood, collected 28 days after the second AZD1222 dose. These receptors all come from an adult who received the AZD1222 COVID-19 vaccine.

The gene calls are TRBV9 and TRBJ1-4, with 10 bases matching TRBD1. CDR3 length: 20 residues. V shed 0 bases and J 0 bases; nucleotides not matched to a gene: 11. Germline V gene data show CDR1 as SGDLS and CDR2 as YYNGEE. CDR3 coding DNA: TGTGCCAGCAGCGTAGGGCTTGGGGGACAGGGGATCGCAACTAATGAAAAACTGTTTTTT. Its protein is CASSVGLGGQGIATNEKLFF.

To note about this clone: Other DNA sequences in this specimen translate into the identical CDR3. This chain connects TRBV5-1 to TRBJ1-1; possibly TRBD1 for D (5 bases). The length of the CDR3 is 14 residues. Trimming pared 0 bases from V and 1 base from J, leaving 7 bases between. The germline V gene has CDR1 SGHRS and CDR2 YFSETQ. This chain's CDR3 is CASSLGGGNTEAFF. In nucleotides, the CDR3 is TGCGCCAGCAGCTTGGGGGGCGGGAACACTGAAGCTTTCTTT.

This chain joins TRBV19 and TRBJ2-5; TRBD2 might be the D (6 bases). CDR1 LNHDA and CDR2 SQIVND come from the germline V gene (reference sequence). With 5 bases removed from V and 1 base from J, the gap between germline ends came to 20 bases. The CDR3 consists of 17 residues. The CDR3 nucleotides are TGTGCCAGTAGTCCTCATTCGGGCGGGGTTAGCCAAGAGACCCAGTACTTC. As protein: CASSPHSGGVSQETQYF. The full variable domain, its missing parts supplied by reference TRBV19 and TRBJ2-5, is DGGITQSPKYLFRKEGQNVTLSCEQNLNHDAMYWYRQDPGQGLRLIYYSQIVNDFQKGDIAEGYSVSREKKESFPLTVTSAQKNPTAFYLCASSPHSGGVSQETQYFGPGTRLLVL.

The DNA for the CDR3 is TGTGCCGTGGGACAGGGCGGGGGTGAAAAACTGTTTTTT. It translates to CAVGQGGGEKLFF. V and J are TRBV12-3 or TRBV12-4 and TRBJ1-4; 9 positions match TRBD1. V shed 11 bases and J 7 bases; nucleotides not matched to a gene: 8. The CDR3 has 13 residues.

The chain uses TRBV6-5 and TRBJ1-1; D is unresolved. Trimming removed 5 bases from V and 4 bases from J, with 14 bases in between. This CDR3 has 14 amino acids. Germline CDR1 MNHEY, CDR2 SVGAGI. CDR3 sequence (DNA): TGTGCCAGCAGTCCCTCTTTGGGTTTCACTGAAGCTTTCTTT. Translation: CASSPSLGFTEAFF.

This CDR3 reads CASSQGGVESTEAFF. CDR3 bases: TGTGCCAGCAGCCAAGGGGGAGTGGAAAGCACTGAAGCTTTCTTT. The chain uses TRBV3-1 (or the pseudogene TRBV3-2) and TRBJ1-1; D is undetermined. Germline V lookup: CDR1 LGHDT, CDR2 YNNKEL (reference sequence). With 1 base removed from V and 4 bases from J, the gap between germline ends came to 13 bases. The CDR3 runs 15 residues.

V and J are TRBV7-2 and TRBJ1-3; no definite D call. Germline CDR1 SGHTA, CDR2 FQGNSA. Trimming removed 1 base from V and 0 bases from J, with 4 bases in between. The CDR3 contains 14 residues. The CDR3, as DNA: TGTGCCAGCAGCTTAGACAGCTCTGGAAACACCATATATTTT. It yields the protein CASSLDSSGNTIYF.

The chain joins TRBV5-4 to TRBJ2-5, with 8 bases matching TRBD2. Per germline, CDR1 SGHNT and CDR2 YYREEE (reference sequence). The CDR3 is made up of 15 amino acids. V lost 2 bases and J lost 2; bases outside the gene matches: 5. CDR3: CASSLAGALQETQYF. In DNA, the CDR3 is TGTGCCAGCAGCTTAGCGGGGGCCCTACAAGAGACCCAGTACTTC. Using reference TRBV5-4 and TRBJ2-5 for the parts outside the CDR3, the full variable domain is ETGVTQSPTHLIKTRGQQVTLRCSSQSGHNTVSWYQQALGQGPQFIFQYYREEENGRGNFPPRFSGLQFPNYSSELNVNALELDDSALYLCASSLAGALQETQYFGPGTRLLVL.

The chain has TRBV19 and TRBJ1-1; 7 bases map to TRBD1. This CDR3 comprises 14 residues. Germline trimming cut 4 bases from V and 0 bases from J; bases unmatched to any gene: 2. Germline V gene data show CDR1 as LNHDA and CDR2 as SQIVND (reference sequence). The CDR3 sequence: CASSTRGMNTEAFF. DNA for the CDR3: TGTGCCAGTAGTACCAGGGGGATGAACACTGAAGCTTTCTTT. The complete variable domain, with remaining parts taken from reference TRBV19 and TRBJ1-1, reads DGGITQSPKYLFRKEGQNVTLSCEQNLNHDAMYWYRQDPGQGLRLIYYSQIVNDFQKGDIAEGYSVSREKKESFPLTVTSAQKNPTAFYLCASSTRGMNTEAFFGQGTRLTVV.

The chain recombines TRBV9 with TRBJ2-7; no firm D call. V was clipped by 4 bases and J by 0 bases, with 11 bases between them. Germline CDR1 reads SGDLS; CDR2 reads YYNGEE. The CDR3 consists of 14 residues. The CDR3, as DNA: TGTGCCAGCAGCCCCCCCAGAAGCTCCTACGAGCAGTACTTC. It yields the protein CASSPPRSSYEQYF.

The CDR3: CASSEYGTGGRETQYF. For the CDR3, the DNA is TGTGCCAGCAGTGAATATGGGACAGGGGGCCGAGAGACCCAGTACTTC. The chain recombines TRBV2 with TRBJ2-5, with 12 bases that match TRBD1. From germline, CDR1 is SNHLY and CDR2 FYNNEI. The CDR3 consists of 16 residues. V dropped 2 bases and J dropped 4; count of bases not matched to a gene: 5.

The genes are TRBV5-5 and TRBJ1-2; the D gene is possibly TRBD1 (5 bases). CDR3 size: 12 residues. V was shortened by 1 base and J by 8 bases, with 9 bases between the two germline ends. Germline V gene data show CDR1 as SGHKS and CDR2 as YYEKEE (reference sequence). Written as DNA, the CDR3 is TGTGCCAGCAGCTTGCCAGGGTGGGGCTACACCTTC. It codes for CASSLPGWGYTF.

V usage is TRBV20-1 and J usage is TRBJ1-2; no firm D call. V lost 3 bases to trimming and J lost 7 bases, with 15 bases between them. This CDR3 spans 13 amino acids. Germline V gives CDR1 DFQATT, CDR2 SNEGSKA (reference sequence). DNA for the CDR3: TGCAGTGCTAGTGCCCGCAGGATCGCTGGCTACACCTTC. Amino acids: CSASARRIAGYTF.

The chain recombines TRBV25-1 with TRBJ1-1, with TRBD1 as a possible D gene (6 bases). The germline V gene has CDR1 MGHDK and CDR2 SYGVNS. The CDR3 extends over 16 amino acids. The V end lost 0 bases, the J end lost 1 base, and 12 bases lay between the germline ends. CDR3 sequence reads: CASSEYQTGTNTEAFF. In DNA form, the CDR3 reads TGTGCCAGCAGTGAATACCAAACAGGGACGAACACTGAAGCTTTCTTT.

The V call is TRBV10-3, the J call TRBJ1-5; maybe TRBD1 (6 bases). The CDR3 consists of 12 residues. Trimming cost V 11 bases and J 3 bases, with 11 bases left between them. The germline V gene encodes CDR1 ENHRY and CDR2 SYGVKD. This CDR3 is CAVGGFNQPQHF. CDR3 coding DNA: TGTGCCGTAGGGGGGTTCAATCAGCCCCAGCATTTT.

This rearrangement joins TRBV7-9 to TRBJ1-1, with unresolved D. Trimming took off 1 base at V and 0 bases at J, with 9 bases between the two ends. Germline CDR1 SEHNR, CDR2 FQNEAQ (reference sequence). The CDR3 is made up of 15 amino acids. The CDR3 loop is CASSLGLNLNTEAFF. In DNA form, the CDR3 reads TGTGCCAGCAGCTTAGGTCTGAACTTGAACACTGAAGCTTTCTTT.

V is TRBV13 and J is TRBJ2-1; D not resolved. The V end lost 1 base, the J end lost 5 bases, and 3 bases lay between the germline ends. The CDR3 runs 12 residues. The germline V gene encodes CDR1 PRHDT and CDR2 FYEKMQ (reference sequence). The CDR3 loop reads CASSLVHNEQFF. The CDR3 nucleotides are TGTGCCAGCAGCTTAGTTCACAATGAGCAGTTCTTC.

The V and J genes are TRBV7-2 and TRBJ2-7; TRBD1 aligns across 8 bases. With 5 bases clipped from V and 4 bases from J, the junction kept 10 bases outside the gene matches. The CDR3 spans 15 residues. Looked up from germline, CDR1 is SGHTA and CDR2 is FQGNSA. The CDR3 protein is CASSPGTGGVYEQYF. CDR3 sequence (DNA): TGTGCCAGCAGCCCAGGGACAGGTGGGGTTTACGAGCAGTACTTC.

This clone appeared a few times. The V and J genes are TRBV30 and TRBJ2-5; D unclear. The CDR3 has 11 residues. CDR1 GTSNPN and CDR2 SVGIG come from the germline V gene (reference sequence). Trimming took off 4 bases at V and 5 bases at J, with 8 bases between the two ends. The CDR3, as DNA: TGTGCCTGGACCCGCGCCGAGACCCAGTACTTC. Encoded protein: CAWTRAETQYF.

In its sample, this clone was seen once. The V call is TRBV6-4, the J call TRBJ2-3; possibly TRBD1 or TRBD2 for D (5 bases each). Germline V lookup: CDR1 MRHNA, CDR2 SNTAGT. V was shortened by 8 bases and J by 0 bases, with 9 bases between the two germline ends. This CDR3 region has 13 residues. CDR3 loop: CASRDLSTDTQYF. Written as DNA, the CDR3 is TGTGCCAGCCGGGACCTGAGCACAGATACGCAGTATTTT.

This clone is a singleton in its sample. The chain couples TRBV10-3 to TRBJ2-1, with TRBD2 identical over 8 bases. CDR3 length equals 14 residues. Germline CDR1 reads ENHRY; CDR2 reads SYGVKD. The junction had 6 bases not matched to a gene; V was cut back by 6 bases and J by 5 bases. CDR3 nucleotide sequence: TGTGCCATCAGGCTGACGGGGGGGGACAATGAGCAGTTCTTC. This translates into CAIRLTGGDNEQFF.

J is TRBJ2-6 and V is TRBV2; no clear D gene. The CDR3 sequence is 15 residues long. The V and J ends lost 6 bases and 4 bases respectively, with 13 bases between them. Germline assignment: CDR1 SNHLY and CDR2 FYNNEI. The CDR3 region has the DNA TGTGCCAGCAGGGCTGCAGGCTTCGGGGCCAACGTCCTGACTTTC. Residues: CASRAAGFGANVLTF.

The chain uses TRBV6-6 and TRBJ2-1; 8 bases line up with TRBD1. V gave up 5 bases and J gave up 6 bases; unmatched junction bases: 6. This CDR3 comprises 14 residues. Germline V gene lookup returns CDR1 MNHNY and CDR2 SVGAGI (reference sequence). Here the CDR3 reads CASSKTGTGNEQFF. In nucleotides, the CDR3 is TGTGCCAGCAGTAAAACCGGGACAGGCAATGAGCAGTTCTTC.

This clone was seen once. The V gene is TRBV29-1, the J gene TRBJ1-2; D unclear. Trimming removed 1 base from V and 7 bases from J, with 10 bases in between. The V gene's germline CDR1 is SQVTM and CDR2 ANQGSEA. The CDR3 is made up of 12 amino acids. This CDR3 is CSVEGRQSGYTF. DNA of the CDR3: TGCAGCGTTGAAGGCCGGCAGTCTGGCTACACCTTC.

V and J are TRBV30 and TRBJ1-4; a weak D match, TRBD1 (6 bases). The CDR3 runs 14 residues. Trimming cost V 4 bases and J 7 bases, with 16 bases left between them. The V gene's germline CDR1 is GTSNPN and CDR2 SVGIG (reference sequence). The CDR3, as DNA: TGTGCCTGGACTATCACAGGGAGGGGTGAAAAACTGTTTTTT. Encoded protein: CAWTITGRGEKLFF.

The CDR3 region has the DNA TGTGCCAGCAGCCCGACCGGGTACGGAGATACGCAGTATTTT. Translating gives CASSPTGYGDTQYF. The chain combines TRBV7-2 with TRBJ2-3; unclear D gene. The ends were cut back, 5 bases at V and 5 bases at J, with 14 bases in the middle. Germline lookup yields CDR1 SGHTA and CDR2 FQGNSA. The CDR3 consists of 14 residues.

The V call is TRBV28, the J call TRBJ1-5, with D hard to call. V shed 2 bases and J shed 7 bases, with 12 bases lying between them. The CDR3 has 14 amino acids. Per the germline V gene, CDR1 is MDHEN and CDR2 is SYDVKM. The CDR3 DNA reads as TGTGCCAGCAGTTTACGAGGTAATTTGCAGCCCCAGCATTTT. The encoded protein is CASSLRGNLQPQHF.

CDR3 in amino acids: CAISGGHYSNQPQHF. In nucleotides, the CDR3 is TGTGCCATCAGTGGGGGACACTATAGCAATCAGCCCCAGCATTTT. This chain links TRBV10-3 with TRBJ1-5; a weak D match, TRBD1 (6 bases). The V and J ends lost 4 bases and 0 bases respectively, with 10 bases between them. This CDR3 contains 15 residues. Germline V gene lookup returns CDR1 ENHRY and CDR2 SYGVKD.

The chain uses TRBV3-1 (or the pseudogene TRBV3-2) and TRBJ1-1; possibly TRBD1 for D (6 bases). Trimming cost V 6 bases and J 0 bases, with 14 bases left between them. Germline CDR1 and CDR2: LGHDT and YNNKEL (reference sequence). The CDR3 totals 15 residues. The CDR3: CASSLRRTVNTEAFF. The CDR3 nucleotides are TGTGCCAGCAGTTTACGCCGGACAGTGAACACTGAAGCTTTCTTT.

This clone has only one observation. The CDR3 reads CASSLRIEKLFF. DNA for the CDR3: TGTGCCAGCAGTCTCCGTATTGAAAAACTGTTTTTT. The J gene is TRBJ1-4, the V gene TRBV28; D is unclear. V was pared by 5 bases and J by 7 bases, with 8 bases between. CDR3 length equals 12 residues. Germline V gene sequence: CDR1 MDHEN, CDR2 SYDVKM.

This chain links TRBV29-1 with TRBJ1-2, with unresolved D. The CDR3 totals 12 residues. Germline CDR1 reads SQVTM; CDR2 reads ANQGSEA. Trimming removed 7 bases from V and 6 bases from J, with 15 bases in between. CDR3 amino acids: CSGDGLKNGYTF. In DNA form, the CDR3 reads TGCAGCGGGGATGGGCTAAAGAATGGCTACACCTTC.

The gene calls are TRBV6-5 and TRBJ1-1; the D gene is possibly TRBD1 (5 bases). With 7 bases removed from V and 7 bases from J, the gap between germline ends came to 22 bases. There are 15 residues in the CDR3. CDR1 is MNHEY and CDR2 is SVGAGI in the germline V gene. The DNA of the CDR3 is TGTGCCAGCACCCGGAGAGAGCCACAGGTCAATGAAGCTTTCTTT. It translates to CASTRREPQVNEAFF.